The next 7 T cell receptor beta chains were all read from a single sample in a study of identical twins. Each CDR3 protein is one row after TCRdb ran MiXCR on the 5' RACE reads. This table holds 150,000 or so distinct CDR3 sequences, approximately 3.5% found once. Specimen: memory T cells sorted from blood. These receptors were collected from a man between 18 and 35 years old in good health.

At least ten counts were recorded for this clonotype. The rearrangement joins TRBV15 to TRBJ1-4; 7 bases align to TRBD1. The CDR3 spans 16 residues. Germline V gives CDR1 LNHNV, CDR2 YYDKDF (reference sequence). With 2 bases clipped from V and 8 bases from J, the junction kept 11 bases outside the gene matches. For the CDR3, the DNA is TGTGCCACCAGCAGAACGATACAGGGGTCGGGGGAAAAACTGTTTTTT. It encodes CATSRTIQGSGEKLFF.

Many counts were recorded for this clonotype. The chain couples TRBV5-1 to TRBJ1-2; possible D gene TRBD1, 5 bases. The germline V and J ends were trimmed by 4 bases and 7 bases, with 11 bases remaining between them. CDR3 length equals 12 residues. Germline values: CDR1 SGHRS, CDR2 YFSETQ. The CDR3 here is CASSPGGVGYTF. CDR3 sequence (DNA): TGCGCCAGCAGCCCTGGAGGGGTTGGCTACACCTTC. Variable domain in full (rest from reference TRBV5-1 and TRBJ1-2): KAGVTQTPRYLIKTRGQQVTLSCSPISGHRSVSWYQQTPGQGLQFLFEYFSETQRNKGNFPGRFSGRQFSNSRSEMNVSTLELGDSALYLCASSPGGVGYTFGSGTRLTVV.

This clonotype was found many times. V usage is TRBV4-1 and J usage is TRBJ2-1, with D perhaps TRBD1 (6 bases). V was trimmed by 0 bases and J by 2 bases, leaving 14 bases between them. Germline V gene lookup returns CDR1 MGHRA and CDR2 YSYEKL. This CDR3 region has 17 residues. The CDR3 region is CASSQDPRQATYNEQFF. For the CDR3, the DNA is TGCGCCAGCAGCCAAGATCCTCGACAGGCAACCTACAATGAGCAGTTCTTC.

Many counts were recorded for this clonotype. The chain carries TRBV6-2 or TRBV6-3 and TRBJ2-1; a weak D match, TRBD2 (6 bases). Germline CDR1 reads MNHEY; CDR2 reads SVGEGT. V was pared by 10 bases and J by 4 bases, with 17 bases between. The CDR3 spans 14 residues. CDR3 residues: CATLPAGRYNEQFF. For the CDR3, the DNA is TGTGCCACTCTTCCAGCGGGTCGTTACAATGAGCAGTTCTTC.

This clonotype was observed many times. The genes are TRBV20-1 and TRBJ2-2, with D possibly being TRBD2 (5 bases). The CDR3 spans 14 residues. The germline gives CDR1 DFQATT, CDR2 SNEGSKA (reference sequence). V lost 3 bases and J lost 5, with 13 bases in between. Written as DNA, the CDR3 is TGCAGTGCTAGCGGGAACCCGGGAACCGGGGAGCTGTTTTTT. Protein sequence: CSASGNPGTGELFF.

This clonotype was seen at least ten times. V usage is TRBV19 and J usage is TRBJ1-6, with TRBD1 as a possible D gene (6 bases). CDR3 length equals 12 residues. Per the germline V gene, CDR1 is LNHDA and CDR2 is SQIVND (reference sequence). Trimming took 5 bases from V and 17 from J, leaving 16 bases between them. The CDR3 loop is CASSDSGTHIHF. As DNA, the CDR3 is TGTGCCAGTAGTGATTCCGGGACACATATCCACTTT.

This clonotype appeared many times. The CDR3 is CASTASGATNTGELFF. The CDR3 bases are TGTGCCAGCACCGCGAGTGGAGCTACGAACACCGGGGAGCTGTTTTTT. The V call is TRBV12-3 or TRBV12-4, the J call TRBJ2-2; unclear D gene. The V gene lost 7 bases and the J gene lost 0 bases, with 15 bases spanning the gap. This CDR3 spans 16 amino acids.